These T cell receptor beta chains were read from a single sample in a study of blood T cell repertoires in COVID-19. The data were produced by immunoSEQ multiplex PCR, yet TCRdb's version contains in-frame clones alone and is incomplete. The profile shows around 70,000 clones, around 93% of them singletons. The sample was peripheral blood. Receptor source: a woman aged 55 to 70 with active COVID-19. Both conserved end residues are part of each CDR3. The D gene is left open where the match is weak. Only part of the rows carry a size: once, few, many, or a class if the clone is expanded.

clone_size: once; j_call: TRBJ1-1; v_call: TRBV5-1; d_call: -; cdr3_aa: CASRAVGGDTEAFF; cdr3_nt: TGCGCCAGCAGGGCAGTCGGCGGGGACACTGAAGCTTTCTTT
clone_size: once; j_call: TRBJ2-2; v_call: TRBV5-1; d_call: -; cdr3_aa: CASSLDRMSTGELFF; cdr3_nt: TGCGCCAGCAGCTTGGACAGAATGTCCACCGGGGAGCTGTTTTTT
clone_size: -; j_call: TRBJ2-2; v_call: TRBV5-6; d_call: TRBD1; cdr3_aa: CASTGTGRDTGELFF; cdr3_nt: TGTGCCAGCACCGGGACAGGGAGGGACACCGGGGAGCTGTTTTTT
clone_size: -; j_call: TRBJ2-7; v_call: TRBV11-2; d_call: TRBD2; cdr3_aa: CASSPDIGRIYEQYF; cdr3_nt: TGTGCCAGCAGTCCCGATATCGGGAGGATCTACGAGCAGTACTTC
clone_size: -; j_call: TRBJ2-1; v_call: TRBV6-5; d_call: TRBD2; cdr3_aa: CARSYVLAGSNEQFF; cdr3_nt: TGTGCCCGCAGTTACGTACTAGCGGGATCAAATGAGCAGTTCTTC
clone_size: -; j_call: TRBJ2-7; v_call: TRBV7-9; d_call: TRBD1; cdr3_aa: CASSLRGTGDYEQYF; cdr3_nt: TGTGCCAGCAGCTTAAGGGGGACAGGGGACTACGAGCAGTACTTC
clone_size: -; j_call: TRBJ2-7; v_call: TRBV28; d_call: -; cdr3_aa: CASSLYSSGVHEQYF; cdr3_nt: TGTGCCAGCAGTTTATACAGCTCAGGGGTCCACGAGCAGTACTTC
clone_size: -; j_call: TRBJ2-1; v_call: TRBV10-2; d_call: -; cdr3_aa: CASKSPVAFTYNEQFF; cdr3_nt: TGCGCCAGCAAGTCCCCGGTAGCGTTCACCTACAATGAGCAGTTCTTC
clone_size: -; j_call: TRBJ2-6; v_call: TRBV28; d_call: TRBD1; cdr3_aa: CATGTGDVLTF; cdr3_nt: TGTGCCACTGGGACAGGAGACGTCCTGACTTTC
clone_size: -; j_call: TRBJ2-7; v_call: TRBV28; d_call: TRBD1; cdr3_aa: CASSLSGTGRFYEQYF; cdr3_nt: TGTGCCAGCAGTTTATCCGGGACAGGGAGGTTCTACGAGCAGTACTTC
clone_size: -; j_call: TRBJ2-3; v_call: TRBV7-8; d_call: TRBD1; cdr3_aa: CASSSITWTGVSTDTQYF; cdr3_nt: TGTGCCAGCAGCTCTATTACCTGGACAGGCGTTAGCACAGATACGCAGTATTTT
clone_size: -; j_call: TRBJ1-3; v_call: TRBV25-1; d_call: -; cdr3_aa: CASSGLAGLSSGNTIYF; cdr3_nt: TGTGCCAGCAGTGGCCTTGCAGGGCTTAGCTCTGGAAACACCATATATTTT
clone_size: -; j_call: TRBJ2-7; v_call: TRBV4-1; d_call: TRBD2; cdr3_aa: CASSSSGTAASYEQYF; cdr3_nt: TGCGCCAGCAGCTCAAGCGGGACCGCAGCCTCCTACGAGCAGTACTTC
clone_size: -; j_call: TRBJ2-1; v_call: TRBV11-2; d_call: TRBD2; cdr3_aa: CASSFDGGAYNEQFF; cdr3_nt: TGTGCCAGCAGCTTCGACGGGGGGGCTTACAATGAGCAGTTCTTC
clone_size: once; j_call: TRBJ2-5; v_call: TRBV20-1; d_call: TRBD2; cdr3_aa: CSASPPSGLEETQYF; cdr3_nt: TGCAGTGCTAGTCCCCCTAGCGGGCTGGAAGAGACCCAGTACTTC
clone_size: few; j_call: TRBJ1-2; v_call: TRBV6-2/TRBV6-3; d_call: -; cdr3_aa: CASSRTKDSPYGYTF; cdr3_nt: TGTGCCAGCAGTCGGACGAAGGACAGTCCCTATGGCTACACCTTC
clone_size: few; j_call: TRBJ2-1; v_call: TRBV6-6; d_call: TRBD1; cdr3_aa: CASRTTGQGAFF; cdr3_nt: TGTGCCAGCAGGACGACCGGACAGGGGGCTTTCTTC
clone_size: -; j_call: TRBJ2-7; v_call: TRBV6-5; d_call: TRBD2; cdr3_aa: CASRQQISGSYEQYF; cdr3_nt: TGTGCCAGCAGACAACAAATTAGCGGGTCCTACGAGCAGTACTTC
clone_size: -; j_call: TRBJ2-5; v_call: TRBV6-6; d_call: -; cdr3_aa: CAGSRGHQETQYF; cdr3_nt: TGTGCCGGAAGCCGGGGACATCAAGAGACCCAGTACTTC
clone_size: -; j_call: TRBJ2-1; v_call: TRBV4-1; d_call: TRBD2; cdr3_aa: CASSKMGAGGAYEQFF; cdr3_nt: TGCGCCAGCAGCAAGATGGGAGCGGGAGGGGCCTATGAGCAGTTCTTC
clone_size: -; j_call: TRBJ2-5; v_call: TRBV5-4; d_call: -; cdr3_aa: CASSPRAGETQYF; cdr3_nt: TGTGCCAGCAGCCCGAGGGCCGGAGAGACCCAGTACTTC
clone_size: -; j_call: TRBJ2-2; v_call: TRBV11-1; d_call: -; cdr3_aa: CASSLGGAWTGELFF; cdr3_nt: TGTGCCAGCAGCTTGGGGGGGGCTTGGACCGGGGAGCTGTTTTTT
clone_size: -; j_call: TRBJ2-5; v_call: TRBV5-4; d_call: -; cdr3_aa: CASSSDRLTETQYF; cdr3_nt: TGTGCCAGCAGCTCTGACAGGCTGACAGAGACCCAGTACTTC
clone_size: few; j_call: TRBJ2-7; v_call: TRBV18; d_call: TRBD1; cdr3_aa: CASSPGTGGSYEQYF; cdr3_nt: TGTGCCAGCTCCCCCGGGACAGGAGGCTCCTACGAGCAGTACTTC
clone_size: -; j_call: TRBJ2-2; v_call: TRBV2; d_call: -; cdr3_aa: CASSDVSGNTGELFF; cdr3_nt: TGTGCCAGCAGTGATGTTAGCGGGAACACCGGGGAGCTGTTTTTT
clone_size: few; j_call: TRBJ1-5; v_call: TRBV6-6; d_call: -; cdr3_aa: CASSSAGSQPQHF; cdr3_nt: TGTGCCAGCAGTTCGGCGGGCAGCCAGCCCCAGCATTTT
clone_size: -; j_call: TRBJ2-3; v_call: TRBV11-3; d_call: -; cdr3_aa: CASSQGYSTDTQYF; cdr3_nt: TGTGCCAGCAGTCAGGGCTATAGCACAGATACGCAGTATTTT
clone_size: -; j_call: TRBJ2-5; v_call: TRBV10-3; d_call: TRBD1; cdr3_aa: CAISQGQGAGETQYF; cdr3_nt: TGTGCCATCAGCCAAGGACAGGGGGCAGGGGAGACCCAGTACTTC
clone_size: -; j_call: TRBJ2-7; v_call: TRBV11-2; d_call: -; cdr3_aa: CASSPRPPSYEQYF; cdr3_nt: TGTGCCAGCAGCCCTCGTCCCCCCTCCTACGAGCAGTACTTC
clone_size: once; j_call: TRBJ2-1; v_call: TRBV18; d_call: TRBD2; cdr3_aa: CASSPTPVAGSYNEQFF; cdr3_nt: TGTGCCAGCTCACCAACCCCTGTAGCGGGGTCCTACAATGAGCAGTTCTTC
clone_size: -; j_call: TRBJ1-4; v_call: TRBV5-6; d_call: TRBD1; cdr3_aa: CASSLRAQGAEEKLFF; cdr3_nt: TGTGCCAGCAGCTTGCGGGCGCAGGGGGCAGAGGAAAAACTGTTTTTT
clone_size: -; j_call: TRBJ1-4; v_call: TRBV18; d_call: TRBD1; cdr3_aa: CASSPGQGAMNEKLFF; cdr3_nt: TGTGCCAGCTCACCGGGACAGGGGGCGATGAATGAAAAACTGTTTTTT
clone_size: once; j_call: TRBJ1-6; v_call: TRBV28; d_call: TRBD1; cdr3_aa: CASSPLDRGSYNSPLHF; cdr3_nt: TGTGCCAGCAGTCCTCTAGACAGGGGCTCCTATAATTCACCCCTCCACTTT
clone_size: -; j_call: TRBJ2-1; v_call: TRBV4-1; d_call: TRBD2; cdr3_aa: CASSQTRASGYNEQFF; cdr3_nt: TGCGCCAGCAGCCAAACCCGGGCTAGCGGATACAATGAGCAGTTCTTC
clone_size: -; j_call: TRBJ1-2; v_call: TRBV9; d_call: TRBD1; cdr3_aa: CASSVADRFNYGYTF; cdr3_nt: TGTGCCAGCAGCGTAGCGGACAGGTTTAACTATGGCTACACCTTC
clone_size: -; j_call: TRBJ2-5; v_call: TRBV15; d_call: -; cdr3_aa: CATSRDQGETQYF; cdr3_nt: TGTGCCACCAGCAGAGATCAGGGGGAGACCCAGTACTTC
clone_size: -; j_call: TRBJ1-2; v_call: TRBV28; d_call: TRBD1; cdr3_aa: CASSPWTGLDLYGYTF; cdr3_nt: TGTGCCAGCAGTCCCTGGACAGGCCTGGACCTCTATGGCTACACCTTC
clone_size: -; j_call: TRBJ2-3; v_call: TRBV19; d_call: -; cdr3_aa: CASGGLHTDTQYF; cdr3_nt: TGTGCCAGTGGGGGACTCCACACAGATACGCAGTATTTT
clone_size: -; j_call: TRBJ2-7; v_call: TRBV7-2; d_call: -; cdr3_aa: CASSLVSGRGFGEQYF; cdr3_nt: TGTGCCAGCAGCTTAGTAAGCGGCCGGGGGTTTGGGGAGCAGTACTTC
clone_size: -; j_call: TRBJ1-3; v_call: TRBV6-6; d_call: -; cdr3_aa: CASSQAGEGNTIYF; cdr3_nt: TGTGCCAGCAGCCAAGCGGGGGAAGGAAACACCATATATTTT
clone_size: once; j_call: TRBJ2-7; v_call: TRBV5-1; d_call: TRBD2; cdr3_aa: CASSGRTSGIYEQYF; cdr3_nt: TGCGCCAGCAGCGGCCGGACTAGCGGGATCTACGAGCAGTACTTC
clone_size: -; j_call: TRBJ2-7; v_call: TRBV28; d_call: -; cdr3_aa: CASRTSVVEQYF; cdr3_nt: TGTGCCAGCAGAACCAGCGTCGTAGAGCAGTACTTC
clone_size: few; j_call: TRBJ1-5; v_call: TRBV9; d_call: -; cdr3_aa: CASSVGPGVEQPQHF; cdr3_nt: TGTGCCAGCAGCGTAGGACCCGGGGTTGAGCAGCCCCAGCATTTT
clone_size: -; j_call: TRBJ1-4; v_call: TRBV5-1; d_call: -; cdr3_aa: CASSLGQINEKLFF; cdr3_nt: TGCGCCAGCAGCTTGGGACAGATTAATGAAAAACTGTTTTTT
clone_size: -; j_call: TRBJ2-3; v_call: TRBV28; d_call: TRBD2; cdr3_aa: CASTLSGSSITDTQYF; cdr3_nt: TGTGCCAGCACCCTAAGCGGGAGTAGTATTACAGATACGCAGTATTTT
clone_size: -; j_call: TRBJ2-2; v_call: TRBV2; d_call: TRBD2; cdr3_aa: CASSLLAGVTGELFF; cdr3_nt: TGTGCCAGCAGTCTCCTGGCGGGAGTTACCGGGGAGCTGTTTTTT
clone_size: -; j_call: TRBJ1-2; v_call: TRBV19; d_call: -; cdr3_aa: CASSILAPEGYGYTF; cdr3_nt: TGTGCCAGTAGTATTCTAGCCCCTGAGGGCTATGGCTACACCTTC
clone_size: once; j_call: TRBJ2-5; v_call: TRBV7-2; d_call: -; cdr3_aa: CASSLGATQETQYF; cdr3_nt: TGTGCCAGCAGCTTAGGGGCGACACAAGAGACCCAGTACTTC
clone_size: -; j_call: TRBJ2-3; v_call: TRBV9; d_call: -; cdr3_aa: CASSVEGGIEDTQYF; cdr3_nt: TGTGCCAGCAGCGTAGAGGGGGGGATCGAAGATACGCAGTATTTT
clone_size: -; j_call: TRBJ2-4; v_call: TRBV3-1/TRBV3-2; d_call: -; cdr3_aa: CASRAQDKNIQYF; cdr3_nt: TGTGCCAGCAGAGCCCAGGACAAAAACATTCAGTACTTC